There are many counts of the clone carrying this TCR beta chain. These data come from a study of spatial heterogeneity in lung cancer. Via MiXCR, TCRdb re-called the 5' RACE reads, giving one row per CDR3 protein. The table lists roughly 48,000 distinct CDR3 sequences, under 6% of them singletons. The time point was: sample taken at primary tumor resection. Specimen: PBMCs, collected at surgery. This clonotype was sampled from a male donor with early-stage non-small cell lung cancer.

The CDR3 sequence: CASSLGTSLYEQYF. Here the CDR3 DNA reads TGCGCCAGCAGCTTGGGGACATCCCTATACGAGCAGTACTTC. The rearrangement uses TRBV5-1 and TRBJ2-7; D possibly corresponds to TRBD1 (5 bases). V lost 0 bases and J lost 4, with 11 bases in between. From germline, CDR1 is SGHRS and CDR2 YFSETQ. This CDR3 is 14 amino acids long.